What follows is one T cell receptor (beta chain) and its context. Its specificity is unknown. The entry originates in a study of radiotherapy plus CTLA-4 blockade in lung cancer. Study-wide background: Objective response was observed in about 19% of patients, and disease control in 31%. Study-level results: TCR clones of tumor origin grew in blood after radiotherapy plus ipilimumab.

This CDR3 spans 20 amino acids. CDR1 and CDR2 (germline): LNHNV, YYDKDF (reference sequence). V gave up 3 bases and J gave up 3 bases; unmatched junction bases: 19. The assay was immunoSEQ multiplex PCR, and TCRdb's table has in-frame clones only and misses some. The table shows around 70,000 clones, with more than 70% occurring only once. This rearrangement joins TRBV15 to TRBJ2-1; 8 bases align to TRBD2. The sequence came from a human donor with non-small cell lung cancer whose response to radiotherapy plus ipilimumab could not be evaluated. Some clones in this sample may be carry-over from other donors' samples. This specimen was peripheral blood, taken from a patient treated with radiotherapy plus ipilimumab. CDR3 bases: TGTGCCACCAGCAGGAGGGCCTGGAGCGGGGGCCCTCGTCTCTACAATGAGCAGTTCTTC. Protein product: CATSRRAWSGGPRLYNEQFF.